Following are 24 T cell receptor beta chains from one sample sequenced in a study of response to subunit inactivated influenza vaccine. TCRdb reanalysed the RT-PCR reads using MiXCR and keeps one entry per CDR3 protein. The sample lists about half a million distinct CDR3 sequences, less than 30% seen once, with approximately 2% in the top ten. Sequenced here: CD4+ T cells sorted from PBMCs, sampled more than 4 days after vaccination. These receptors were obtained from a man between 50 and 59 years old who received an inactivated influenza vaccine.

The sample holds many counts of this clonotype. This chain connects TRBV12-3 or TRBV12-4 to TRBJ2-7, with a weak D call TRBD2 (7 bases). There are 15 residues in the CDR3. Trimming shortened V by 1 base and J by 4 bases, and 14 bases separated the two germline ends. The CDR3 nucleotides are TGTGCCAGCAGTTTAGGAGGGGGGGCCTTTTACGAGCAGTACTTC. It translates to CASSLGGGAFYEQYF.

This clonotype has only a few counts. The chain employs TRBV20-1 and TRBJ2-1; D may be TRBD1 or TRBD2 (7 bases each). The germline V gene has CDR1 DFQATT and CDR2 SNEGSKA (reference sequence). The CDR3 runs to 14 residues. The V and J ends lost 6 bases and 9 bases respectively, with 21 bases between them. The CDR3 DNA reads TGCAGTGCCTCCAGGGGGGGCCCCGAAGGTGAGCAGTTCTTC. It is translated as CSASRGGPEGEQFF.

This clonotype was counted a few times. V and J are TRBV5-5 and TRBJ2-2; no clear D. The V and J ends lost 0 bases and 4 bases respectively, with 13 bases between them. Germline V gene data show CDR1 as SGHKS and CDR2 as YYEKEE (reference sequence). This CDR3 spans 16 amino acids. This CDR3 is CASSLGRSFITGELFF. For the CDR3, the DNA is TGTGCCAGCAGCTTGGGCAGGAGCTTTATCACCGGGGAGCTGTTTTTT.

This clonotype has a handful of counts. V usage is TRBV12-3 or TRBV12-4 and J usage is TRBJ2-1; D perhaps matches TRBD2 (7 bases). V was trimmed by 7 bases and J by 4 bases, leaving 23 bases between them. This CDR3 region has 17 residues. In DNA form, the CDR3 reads TGTGCCAGCATATCGGGGGGAGGGACAAGAGCTTACAATGAGCAGTTCTTC. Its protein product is CASISGGGTRAYNEQFF.

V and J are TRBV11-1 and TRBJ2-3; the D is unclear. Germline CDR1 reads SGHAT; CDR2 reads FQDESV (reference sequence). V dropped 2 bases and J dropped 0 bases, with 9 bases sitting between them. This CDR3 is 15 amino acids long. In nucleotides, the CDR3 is TGTGCCAGCAGCTTAAATGGATATAGCACAGATACGCAGTATTTT. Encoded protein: CASSLNGYSTDTQYF.

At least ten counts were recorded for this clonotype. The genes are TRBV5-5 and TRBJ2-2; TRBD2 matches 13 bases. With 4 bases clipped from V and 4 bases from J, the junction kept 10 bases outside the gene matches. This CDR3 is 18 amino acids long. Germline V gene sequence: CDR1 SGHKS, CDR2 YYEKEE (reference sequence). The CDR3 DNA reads TGTGCCAGCAGCCGCCGACTAGCGGGGGGCGGGGGCACCGGGGAGCTGTTTTTT. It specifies CASSRRLAGGGGTGELFF.

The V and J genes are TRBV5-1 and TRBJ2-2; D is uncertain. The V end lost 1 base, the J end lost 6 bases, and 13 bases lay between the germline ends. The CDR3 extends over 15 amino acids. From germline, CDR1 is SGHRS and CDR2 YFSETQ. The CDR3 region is CASSLRADAPGELFF. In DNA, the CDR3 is TGCGCCAGCAGCTTGAGAGCTGATGCACCCGGGGAGCTGTTTTTT.

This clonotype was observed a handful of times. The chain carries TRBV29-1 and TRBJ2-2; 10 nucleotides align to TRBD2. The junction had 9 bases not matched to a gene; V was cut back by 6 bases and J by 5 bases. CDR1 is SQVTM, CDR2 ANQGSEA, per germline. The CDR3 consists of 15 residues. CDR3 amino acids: CSVVLAGEGTGELFF. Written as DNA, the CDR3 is TGCAGCGTCGTCCTAGCGGGAGAGGGGACCGGGGAGCTGTTTTTT.

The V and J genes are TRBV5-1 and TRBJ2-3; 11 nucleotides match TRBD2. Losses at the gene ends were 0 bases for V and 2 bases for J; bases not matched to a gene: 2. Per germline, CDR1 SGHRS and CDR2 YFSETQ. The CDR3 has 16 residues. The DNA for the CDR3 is TGCGCCAGCAGCTTGGAGACTAGCGGGACCACAGATACGCAGTATTTT. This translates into CASSLETSGTTDTQYF.

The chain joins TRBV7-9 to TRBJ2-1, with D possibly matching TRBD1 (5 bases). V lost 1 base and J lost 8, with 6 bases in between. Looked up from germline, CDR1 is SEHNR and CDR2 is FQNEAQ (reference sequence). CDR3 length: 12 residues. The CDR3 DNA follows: TGTGCCAGCAGCTTAGTCAGGGATGAGCAGTTCTTC. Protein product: CASSLVRDEQFF.

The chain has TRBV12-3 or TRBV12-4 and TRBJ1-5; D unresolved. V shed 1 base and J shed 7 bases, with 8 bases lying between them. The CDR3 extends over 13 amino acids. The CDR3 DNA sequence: TGTGCCAGCAGTTTAGGTGGAAAGCAGCCCCAGCATTTT. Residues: CASSLGGKQPQHF.

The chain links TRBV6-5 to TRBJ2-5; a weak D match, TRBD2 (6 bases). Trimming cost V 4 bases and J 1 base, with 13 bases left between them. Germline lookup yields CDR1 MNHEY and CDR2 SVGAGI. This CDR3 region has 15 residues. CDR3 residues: CASSSSSVFQETQYF. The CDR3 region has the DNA TGTGCCAGCAGTTCCTCTAGCGTGTTCCAAGAGACCCAGTACTTC.

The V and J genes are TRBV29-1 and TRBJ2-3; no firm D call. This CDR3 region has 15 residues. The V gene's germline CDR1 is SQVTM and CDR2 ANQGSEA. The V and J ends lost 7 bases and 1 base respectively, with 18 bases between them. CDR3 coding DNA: TGCAGCGGGGGAAGTGCCTCGTTGGGCACAGATACGCAGTATTTT. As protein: CSGGSASLGTDTQYF.

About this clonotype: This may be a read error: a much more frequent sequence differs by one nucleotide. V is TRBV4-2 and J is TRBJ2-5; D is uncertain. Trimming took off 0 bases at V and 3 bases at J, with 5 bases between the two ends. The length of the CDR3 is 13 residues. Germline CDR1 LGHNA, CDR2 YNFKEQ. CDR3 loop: CASSQESEETQYF. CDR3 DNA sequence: TGTGCCAGCAGCCAAGAGAGCGAAGAGACCCAGTACTTC.

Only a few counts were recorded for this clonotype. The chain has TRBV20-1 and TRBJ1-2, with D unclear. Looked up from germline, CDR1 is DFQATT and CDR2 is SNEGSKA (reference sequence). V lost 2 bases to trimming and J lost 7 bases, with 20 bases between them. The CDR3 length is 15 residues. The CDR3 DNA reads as TGCAGTGCTAGATCCGTAGACCCTAAGGTCTCTGGCTACACCTTC. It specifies CSARSVDPKVSGYTF.

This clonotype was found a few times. This CDR3 is CSVSGNLAETQYF. CDR3 sequence (DNA): TGCAGCGTAAGTGGGAACCTGGCAGAGACCCAGTACTTC. The chain recombines TRBV29-1 with TRBJ2-5, with D unresolved. CDR3 size: 13 residues. V was pared by 6 bases and J by 4 bases, with 15 bases between. Germline V CDR1 and CDR2: SQVTM, ANQGSEA. Full variable domain (rest looked up from reference TRBV29-1 and TRBJ2-5): SAVISQKPSRDICQRGTSLTIQCQVDSQVTMMFWYRQQPGQSLTLIATANQGSEATYESGFVIDKFPISRPNLTFSTLTVSNMSPEDSSIYLCSVSGNLAETQYFGPGTRLLVL.

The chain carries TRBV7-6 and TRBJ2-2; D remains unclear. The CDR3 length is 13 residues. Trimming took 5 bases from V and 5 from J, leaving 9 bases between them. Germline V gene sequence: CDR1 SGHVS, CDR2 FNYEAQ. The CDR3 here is CASSPILTGELFF. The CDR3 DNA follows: TGTGCCAGCAGCCCTATTCTTACCGGGGAGCTGTTTTTT.

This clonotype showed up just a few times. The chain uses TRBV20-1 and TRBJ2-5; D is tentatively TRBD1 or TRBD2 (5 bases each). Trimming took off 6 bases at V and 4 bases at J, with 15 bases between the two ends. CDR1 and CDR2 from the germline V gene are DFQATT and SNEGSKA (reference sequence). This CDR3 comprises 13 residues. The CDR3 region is CSAEPAGTETQYF. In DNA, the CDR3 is TGCAGTGCCGAGCCGGCAGGGACAGAGACCCAGTACTTC.

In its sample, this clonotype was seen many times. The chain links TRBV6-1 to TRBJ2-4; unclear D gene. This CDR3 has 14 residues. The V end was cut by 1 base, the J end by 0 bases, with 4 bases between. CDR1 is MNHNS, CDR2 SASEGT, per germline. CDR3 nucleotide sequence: TGTGCCAGCAGTGAAGTATTAGCCAAAAACATTCAGTACTTC. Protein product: CASSEVLAKNIQYF.

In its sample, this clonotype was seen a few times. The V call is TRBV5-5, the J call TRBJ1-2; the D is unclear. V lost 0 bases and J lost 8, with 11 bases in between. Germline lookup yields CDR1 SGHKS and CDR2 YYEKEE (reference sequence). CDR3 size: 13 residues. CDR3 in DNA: TGTGCCAGCAGCTTGGCGTCTTACGAAGGCTACACCTTC. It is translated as CASSLASYEGYTF.

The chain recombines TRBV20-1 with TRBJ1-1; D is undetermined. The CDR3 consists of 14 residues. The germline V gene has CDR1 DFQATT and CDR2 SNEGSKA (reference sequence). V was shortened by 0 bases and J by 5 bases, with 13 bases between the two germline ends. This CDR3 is CSAREVGQGTEAFF. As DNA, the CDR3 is TGCAGTGCTAGAGAGGTCGGCCAAGGGACTGAAGCTTTCTTT.

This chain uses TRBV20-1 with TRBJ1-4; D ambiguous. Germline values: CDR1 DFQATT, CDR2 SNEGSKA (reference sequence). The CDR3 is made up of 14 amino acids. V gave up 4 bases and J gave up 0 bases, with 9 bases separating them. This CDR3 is CSAMASPTNEKLFF. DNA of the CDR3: TGCAGTGCTATGGCGAGCCCAACTAATGAAAAACTGTTTTTT.

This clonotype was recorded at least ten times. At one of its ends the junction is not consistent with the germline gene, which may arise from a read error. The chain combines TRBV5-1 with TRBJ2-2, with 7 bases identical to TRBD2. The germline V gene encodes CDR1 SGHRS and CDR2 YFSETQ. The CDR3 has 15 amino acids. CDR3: CASSLSGGNTGELFF. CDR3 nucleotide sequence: TGTGCCAGCAGTTTATCGGGGGGGAACACCGGGGAGCTGTTTTTT. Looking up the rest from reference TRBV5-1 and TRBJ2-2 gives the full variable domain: KAGVTQTPRYLIKTRGQQVTLSCSPISGHRSVSWYQQTPGQGLQFLFEYFSETQRNKGNFPGRFSGRQFSNSRSEMNVSTLELGDSALYLCASSLSGGNTGELFFGEGSRLTVL.

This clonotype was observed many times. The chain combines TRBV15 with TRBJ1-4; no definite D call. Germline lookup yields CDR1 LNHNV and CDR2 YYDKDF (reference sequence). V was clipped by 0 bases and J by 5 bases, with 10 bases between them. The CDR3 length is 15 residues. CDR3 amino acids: CATSRDLAVNEKLFF. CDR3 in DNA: TGTGCCACCAGCAGAGATCTTGCGGTCAATGAAAAACTGTTTTTT.